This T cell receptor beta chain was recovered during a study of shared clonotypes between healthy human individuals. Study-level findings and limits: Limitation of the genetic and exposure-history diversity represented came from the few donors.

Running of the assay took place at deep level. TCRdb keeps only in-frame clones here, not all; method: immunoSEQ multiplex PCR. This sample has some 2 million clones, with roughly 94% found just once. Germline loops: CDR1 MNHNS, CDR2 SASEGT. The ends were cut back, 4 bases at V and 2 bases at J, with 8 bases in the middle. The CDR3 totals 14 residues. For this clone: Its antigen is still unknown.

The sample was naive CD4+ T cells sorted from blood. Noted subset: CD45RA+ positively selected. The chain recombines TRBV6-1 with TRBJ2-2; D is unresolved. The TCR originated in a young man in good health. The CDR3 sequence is CASSVTFNTGELFF. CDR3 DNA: TGTGCCAGCAGTGTTACCTTTAACACCGGGGAGCTGTTTTTT.